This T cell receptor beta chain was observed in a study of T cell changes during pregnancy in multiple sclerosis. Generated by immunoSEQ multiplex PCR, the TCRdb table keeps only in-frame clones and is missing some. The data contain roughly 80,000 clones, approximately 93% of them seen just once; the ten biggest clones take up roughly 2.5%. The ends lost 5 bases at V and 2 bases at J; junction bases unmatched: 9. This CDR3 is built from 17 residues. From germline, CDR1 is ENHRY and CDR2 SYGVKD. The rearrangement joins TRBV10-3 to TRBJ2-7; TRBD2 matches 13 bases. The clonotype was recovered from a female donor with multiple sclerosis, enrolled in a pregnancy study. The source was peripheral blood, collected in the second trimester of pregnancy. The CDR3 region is CAISLGLAGVNPYEQYF. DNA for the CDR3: TGTGCCATCAGTCTAGGACTAGCGGGGGTAAATCCCTACGAGCAGTACTTC.